What follows are 23 T cell receptor beta chains derived from one specimen sequenced in a study of OX40 agonist ivuxolimab in advanced cancers. The assay was immunoSEQ multiplex PCR, and TCRdb's table has in-frame clones only and misses some. The sample includes 35,000 to 45,000 clones, about 88% of them seen just once. Sequenced here: CD4+ or CD8+ T cells sorted from blood, sampled in a trial of the OX40 agonist ivuxolimab. The receptor source for this set is an adult with an advanced solid tumor such as melanoma, head and neck, liver or kidney cancer.

The table lists this clone with a count of one. In DNA, the CDR3 is TGTGCCTGGGGACAGGGTGTCGACGAGCAGTACTTC. Protein sequence: CAWGQGVDEQYF. The chain carries TRBV30 and TRBJ2-7; TRBD1 agrees at 8 bases. The CDR3 is made up of 12 amino acids. With 5 bases clipped from V and 5 bases from J, the junction kept 5 bases outside the gene matches. CDR1 is GTSNPN and CDR2 is SVGIG in the germline V gene (reference sequence).

The V gene is TRBV7-9, the J gene TRBJ2-5, with TRBD1 matching over 9 bases. Germline-derived CDR1 and CDR2 are SEHNR and FQNEAQ (reference sequence). V lost 5 bases, J lost 0 bases, and 4 bases stayed unmatched. This CDR3 has 15 amino acids. CDR3 sequence reads: CASSARDRDQETQYF. In nucleotides, the CDR3 is TGTGCCAGCAGCGCCCGGGACAGGGACCAAGAGACCCAGTACTTC.

The chain couples TRBV16 to TRBJ1-5; D gene unclear. This CDR3 has 16 residues. CDR1 is KGHSY, CDR2 FQNENV, per germline. Trimming removed 0 bases from V and 3 bases from J, with 12 bases in between. The CDR3 coding sequence is TGTGCCAGCAGCCAATCTAAATCACCGTTCAATCAGCCCCAGCATTTT. It yields the protein CASSQSKSPFNQPQHF.

The genes are TRBV25-1 and TRBJ1-2; D possibly corresponds to TRBD1 (6 bases). CDR1 and CDR2 from the germline V gene are MGHDK and SYGVNS. The CDR3 is 11 residues long. With 7 bases removed from V and 9 bases from J, the gap between germline ends came to 12 bases. The CDR3 protein is CASMGGLRYTF. CDR3 DNA sequence: TGTGCCAGCATGGGGGGGCTTCGCTACACCTTC.

The rearrangement links TRBV6-4 to TRBJ2-1; a possible D gene is TRBD1 (6 bases). Germline V gives CDR1 MRHNA, CDR2 SNTAGT. Between the trimmed V and J ends, which lost 2 bases and 8 bases, there was a span of 10 bases. The CDR3 runs to 13 residues. DNA for the CDR3: TGTGCCAGCAGTGACCCACAGGGATATGAGCAGTTCTTC. Its protein is CASSDPQGYEQFF.

V is TRBV7-9 and J is TRBJ2-7; D unclear. V was trimmed by 4 bases and J by 5 bases, leaving 6 bases between them. CDR1 is SEHNR, CDR2 FQNEAQ, per germline (reference sequence). The CDR3 is 11 amino acids. This CDR3 is CASSSLDEQYF. CDR3 nucleotide sequence: TGTGCCAGCAGCTCCTTGGACGAGCAGTACTTC. The full variable domain, rest sourced from reference TRBV7-9 and TRBJ2-7, is DTGVSQNPRHKITKRGQNVTFRCDPISEHNRLYWYRQTLGQGPEFLTYFQNEAQLEKSRLLSDRFSAERPKGSFSTLEIQRTEQGDSAMYLCASSSLDEQYFGPGTRLTVT.

This rearrangement joins TRBV9 to TRBJ2-1; D is possibly TRBD2 (6 bases). CDR3 length: 16 residues. The V gene's germline CDR1 is SGDLS and CDR2 YYNGEE. The V end lost 3 bases, the J end lost 0 bases, and 13 bases lay between the germline ends. DNA of the CDR3: TGTGCCAGCAGCGATAGCGGAAAGAGCTCCTACAATGAGCAGTTCTTC. This codes for CASSDSGKSSYNEQFF.

This chain joins TRBV4-1 and TRBJ2-5; 7 bases agree with TRBD1. Germline CDR1 reads MGHRA; CDR2 reads YSYEKL. This CDR3 region has 13 residues. The trim removed 5 bases at V and 2 bases at J, leaving 2 bases unmatched. The CDR3 loop is CASSSGQQETQYF. In nucleotides, the CDR3 is TGCGCCAGCAGCTCGGGACAGCAAGAGACCCAGTACTTC.

The DNA of the CDR3 is TGTGCCTGGAGTGTTGTGGGGTCCTATTATGAAGCTTTCTTT. This encodes CAWSVVGSYYEAFF. V gene TRBV30 combines with J gene TRBJ1-1; D remains unclear. V lost 0 bases and J 7 bases, leaving 15 bases between the germline ends. Germline lookup yields CDR1 GTSNPN and CDR2 SVGIG (reference sequence). The CDR3 runs 14 residues.

The chain links TRBV27 to TRBJ2-7; D is tentatively TRBD1 or TRBD2 (5 bases each). Germline lookup yields CDR1 MNHEY and CDR2 SMNVEV (reference sequence). Trimming shortened V by 6 bases and J by 6 bases, and 9 bases separated the two germline ends. The CDR3 runs 11 residues. The CDR3 DNA is TGTGCCAGCAGCCTTGGGGGCGAGCAGTACTTC. Protein: CASSLGGEQYF.

Worth noting for this clone: Mismatch with germline at one junction end may stem from a read error. The rearrangement uses TRBV6-6 and TRBJ2-7; TRBD1 matches at 7 bases. This CDR3 spans 16 amino acids. Germline assignment: CDR1 MNHNY and CDR2 SVGAGI (reference sequence). CDR3 nucleotide sequence: TGTGCCAGCAGTATCTATCAGGGGGATGGGGTCCCAGTTCCTAACTTC. Its translation: CASSIYQGDGVPVPNF.

V gene TRBV29-1 combines with J gene TRBJ2-5, with D possibly being TRBD2 (5 bases). The CDR3 loop spans 15 amino acids. Germline CDR1 reads SQVTM; CDR2 reads ANQGSEA. Trimming pared 6 bases from V and 5 bases from J, leaving 22 bases between. CDR3 bases: TGCAGCGTCGAACAACTAGTACGCTCGGGTGAGACCCAGTACTTC. It yields the protein CSVEQLVRSGETQYF.

The rearrangement uses TRBV19 and TRBJ2-1, with D hard to call. V was clipped by 6 bases and J by 7 bases, with 10 bases between them. Germline CDR1 and CDR2: LNHDA and SQIVND (reference sequence). The CDR3 contains 12 residues. The CDR3 sequence is CASRSYWNEQFF. The CDR3 region has the DNA TGTGCCAGTAGGTCTTATTGGAATGAGCAGTTCTTC.

V and J are TRBV5-6 and TRBJ2-1; possible D gene TRBD2, 6 bases. The CDR3 has 15 amino acids. V dropped 0 bases and J dropped 2 bases, with 9 bases sitting between them. Germline V CDR1 and CDR2: SGHDT, YYEEEE. The CDR3 here is CASSLGSGTYNEQFF. CDR3 DNA: TGTGCCAGCAGCTTGGGTAGCGGTACCTACAATGAGCAGTTCTTC.

The rearrangement joins TRBV30 to TRBJ2-7; 13 nucleotides line up with TRBD2. With 0 bases clipped from V and 3 bases from J, the junction kept 2 bases outside the gene matches. Germline-derived CDR1 and CDR2 are GTSNPN and SVGIG (reference sequence). The CDR3 has 15 residues. In DNA, the CDR3 is TGTGCCTGGAGTGTAGGGACTAGCGGGATCTACGAGCAGTACTTC. As protein: CAWSVGTSGIYEQYF.

V and J are TRBV21-1 and TRBJ1-4. TRBV21-1 is noted as a pseudogene. This CDR3 spans 16 amino acids. CDR3 DNA: TGTGCCGGACGTGATACGTGGGGGGGACGAAGAGAAAAACTGTTTTTT. Protein product: CAGRDTWGGRREKLFF.

The chain joins TRBV5-1 to TRBJ2-1; 9 positions match TRBD2. Looked up from germline, CDR1 is SGHRS and CDR2 is YFSETQ. The CDR3 is made up of 15 amino acids. V lost 0 bases to trimming and J lost 8 bases; unmatched junction nucleotides: 6. In DNA, the CDR3 is TGCGCCAGCAGCTTGGAAGGGACTAGCTTCGATGAGCAGTTCTTC. The encoded protein is CASSLEGTSFDEQFF.

In its sample, this clone was seen once. The genes are TRBV6-6 and TRBJ1-3; D ambiguous. Trimming shortened V by 4 bases and J by 1 base, and 8 bases separated the two germline ends. The CDR3 spans 14 residues. From germline, CDR1 is MNHNY and CDR2 SVGAGI (reference sequence). CDR3: CASSSGSSGNTIYF. The CDR3 bases are TGTGCCAGCAGTTCGGGTTCTTCTGGAAACACCATATATTTT.

V is TRBV19 and J is TRBJ2-7, with TRBD1 matching 7 bases. The germline V gene encodes CDR1 LNHDA and CDR2 SQIVND (reference sequence). This CDR3 has 15 amino acids. The ends lost 6 bases at V and 0 bases at J; junction bases unmatched: 8. The DNA of the CDR3 is TGTGCCAGTAGCCCTGGGACAGCGAGCTCCTACGAGCAGTACTTC. Translating gives CASSPGTASSYEQYF. Filled out from reference TRBV19 and TRBJ2-7, the complete variable domain reads DGGITQSPKYLFRKEGQNVTLSCEQNLNHDAMYWYRQDPGQGLRLIYYSQIVNDFQKGDIAEGYSVSREKKESFPLTVTSAQKNPTAFYLCASSPGTASSYEQYFGPGTRLTVT.

The chain links TRBV27 to TRBJ2-7, with 11 bases aligning to TRBD2. Germline V lookup: CDR1 MNHEY, CDR2 SMNVEV (reference sequence). The length of the CDR3 is 14 residues. The ends lost 2 bases at V and 6 bases at J; junction bases unmatched: 3. Here the CDR3 reads CASSLVGLAGEQYF. The CDR3 region has the DNA TGTGCCAGCAGTTTAGTAGGACTAGCGGGCGAGCAGTACTTC.

A single count supports this clone. The chain combines TRBV6-1 with TRBJ2-5, with D tentatively TRBD2 (7 bases). The CDR3 loop spans 16 amino acids. The germline V gene encodes CDR1 MNHNS and CDR2 SASEGT. Trimming removed 2 bases from V and 6 bases from J, with 19 bases in between. CDR3 sequence reads: CASSELAGRGGKTQYF. The CDR3 DNA is TGTGCCAGCAGTGAATTGGCGGGCAGGGGAGGGAAGACCCAGTACTTC.

The V and J genes are TRBV5-1 and TRBJ2-7; D is unresolved. This CDR3 has 13 residues. CDR1 is SGHRS, CDR2 YFSETQ, per germline. With 0 bases removed from V and 3 bases from J, the gap between germline ends came to 7 bases. Written as DNA, the CDR3 is TGCGCCAGCAGCTTGGCTTTGTACTACGAGCAGTACTTC. This encodes CASSLALYYEQYF.

The chain employs TRBV4-1 and TRBJ2-7; D might be TRBD1 (6 bases). This CDR3 is 13 amino acids long. Trimming stripped 4 bases from V and 4 bases from J, with 11 bases between. Germline CDR1 reads MGHRA; CDR2 reads YSYEKL. CDR3: CASSPSQGYEQYF. The CDR3, as DNA: TGCGCCAGCAGCCCCTCACAGGGTTACGAGCAGTACTTC.